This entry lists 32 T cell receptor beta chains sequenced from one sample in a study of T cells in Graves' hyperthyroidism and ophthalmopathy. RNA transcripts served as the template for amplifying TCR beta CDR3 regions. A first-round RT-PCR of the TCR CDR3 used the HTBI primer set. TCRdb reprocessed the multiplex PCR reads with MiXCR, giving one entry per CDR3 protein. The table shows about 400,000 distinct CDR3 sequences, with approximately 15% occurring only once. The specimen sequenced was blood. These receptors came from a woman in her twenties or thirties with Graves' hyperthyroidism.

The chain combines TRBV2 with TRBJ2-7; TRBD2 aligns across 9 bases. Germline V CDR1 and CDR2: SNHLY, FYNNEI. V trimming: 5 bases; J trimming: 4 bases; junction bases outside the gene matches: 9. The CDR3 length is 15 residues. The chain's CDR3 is CASSTPTSGSYEQYF. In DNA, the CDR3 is TGTGCCAGCAGTACACCGACTAGCGGATCGTACGAGCAGTACTTC.

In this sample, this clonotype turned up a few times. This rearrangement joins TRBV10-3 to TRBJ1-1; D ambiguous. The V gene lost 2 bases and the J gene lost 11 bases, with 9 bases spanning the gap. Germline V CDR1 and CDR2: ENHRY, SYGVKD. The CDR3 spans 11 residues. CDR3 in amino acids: CAISEEGEAFF. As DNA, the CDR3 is TGTGCCATCAGTGAGGAGGGTGAGGCTTTCTTT.

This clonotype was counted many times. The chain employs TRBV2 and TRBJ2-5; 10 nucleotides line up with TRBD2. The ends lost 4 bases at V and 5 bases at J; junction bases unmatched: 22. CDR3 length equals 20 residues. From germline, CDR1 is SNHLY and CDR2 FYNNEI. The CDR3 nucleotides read TGTGCCAGCAGTGGTTCTACTAGCGGGATTGCCACCGGTCCTTGGGAGACCCAGTACTTC. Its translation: CASSGSTSGIATGPWETQYF.

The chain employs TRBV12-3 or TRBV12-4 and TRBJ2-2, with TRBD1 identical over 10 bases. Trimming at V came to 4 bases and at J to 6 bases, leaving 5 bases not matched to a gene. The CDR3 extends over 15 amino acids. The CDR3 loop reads CASSSPGQGSGELFF. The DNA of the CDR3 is TGTGCCAGCAGTTCCCCGGGACAGGGGTCCGGGGAGCTGTTTTTT.

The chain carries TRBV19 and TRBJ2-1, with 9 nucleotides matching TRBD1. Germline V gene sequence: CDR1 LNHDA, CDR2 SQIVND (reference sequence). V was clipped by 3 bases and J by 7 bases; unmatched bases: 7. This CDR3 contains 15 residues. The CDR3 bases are TGTGCCAGTAGTATGGTACAGGGGGCTCGGAATGAGCAGTTCTTC. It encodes CASSMVQGARNEQFF.

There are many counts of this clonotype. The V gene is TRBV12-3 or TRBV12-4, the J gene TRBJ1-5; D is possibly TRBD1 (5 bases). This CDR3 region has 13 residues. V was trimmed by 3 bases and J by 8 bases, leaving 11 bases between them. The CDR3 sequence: CASSFKGDEPQHF. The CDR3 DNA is TGTGCCAGCAGTTTCAAAGGGGACGAGCCCCAGCATTTT.

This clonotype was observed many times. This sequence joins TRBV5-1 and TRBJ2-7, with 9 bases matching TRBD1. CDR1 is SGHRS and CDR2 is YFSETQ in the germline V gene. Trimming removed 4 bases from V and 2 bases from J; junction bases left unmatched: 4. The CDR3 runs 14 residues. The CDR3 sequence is CASSAGQGPYEQYF. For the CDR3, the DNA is TGCGCCAGCAGCGCTGGACAGGGGCCCTACGAGCAGTACTTC. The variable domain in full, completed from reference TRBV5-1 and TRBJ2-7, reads KAGVTQTPRYLIKTRGQQVTLSCSPISGHRSVSWYQQTPGQGLQFLFEYFSETQRNKGNFPGRFSGRQFSNSRSEMNVSTLELGDSALYLCASSAGQGPYEQYFGPGTRLTVT.

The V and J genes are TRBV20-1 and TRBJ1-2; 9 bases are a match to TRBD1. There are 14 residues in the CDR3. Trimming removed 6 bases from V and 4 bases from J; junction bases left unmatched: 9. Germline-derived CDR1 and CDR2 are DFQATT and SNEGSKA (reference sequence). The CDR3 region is CSALETGGVYGYTF. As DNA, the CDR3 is TGCAGTGCCCTAGAAACAGGGGGCGTCTATGGCTACACCTTC.

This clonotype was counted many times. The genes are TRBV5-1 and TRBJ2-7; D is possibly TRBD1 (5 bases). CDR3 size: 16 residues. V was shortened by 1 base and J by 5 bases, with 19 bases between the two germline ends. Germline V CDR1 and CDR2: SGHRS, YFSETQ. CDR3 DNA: TGCGCCAGCAGCTTGCCGTCGGCAGGGATTGTGAACGAGCAGTACTTC. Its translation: CASSLPSAGIVNEQYF. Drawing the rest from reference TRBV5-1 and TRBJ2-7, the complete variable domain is KAGVTQTPRYLIKTRGQQVTLSCSPISGHRSVSWYQQTPGQGLQFLFEYFSETQRNKGNFPGRFSGRQFSNSRSEMNVSTLELGDSALYLCASSLPSAGIVNEQYFGPGTRLTVT.

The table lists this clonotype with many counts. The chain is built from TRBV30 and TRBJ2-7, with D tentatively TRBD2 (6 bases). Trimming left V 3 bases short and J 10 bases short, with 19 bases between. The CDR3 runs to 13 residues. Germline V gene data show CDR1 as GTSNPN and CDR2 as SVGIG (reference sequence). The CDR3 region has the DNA TGTGCCTGGAGCGGGACTGATAGTACGAGTCAGTACTTC. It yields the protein CAWSGTDSTSQYF.

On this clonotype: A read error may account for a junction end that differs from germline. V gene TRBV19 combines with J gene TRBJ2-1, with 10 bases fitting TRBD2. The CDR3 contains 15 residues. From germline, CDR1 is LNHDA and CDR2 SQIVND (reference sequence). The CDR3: CASRIAGGLAWEQFF. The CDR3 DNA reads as TGTGCCAGTAGGATAGCGGGAGGCTTAGCTTGGGAGCAGTTCTTC.

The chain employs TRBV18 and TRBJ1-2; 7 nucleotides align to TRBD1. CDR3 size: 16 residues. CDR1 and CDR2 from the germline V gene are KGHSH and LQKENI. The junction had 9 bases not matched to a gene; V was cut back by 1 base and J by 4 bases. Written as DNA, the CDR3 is TGTGCCAGCTCACCACAAGAGTCGGGACAGTTCTATGGCTACACCTTC. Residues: CASSPQESGQFYGYTF.

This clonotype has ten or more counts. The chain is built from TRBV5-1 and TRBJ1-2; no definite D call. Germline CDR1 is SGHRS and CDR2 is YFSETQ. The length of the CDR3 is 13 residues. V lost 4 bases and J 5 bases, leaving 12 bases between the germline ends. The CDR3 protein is CASSPSSGYGYTF. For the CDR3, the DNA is TGCGCCAGCAGCCCCAGTTCGGGGTATGGCTACACCTTC.

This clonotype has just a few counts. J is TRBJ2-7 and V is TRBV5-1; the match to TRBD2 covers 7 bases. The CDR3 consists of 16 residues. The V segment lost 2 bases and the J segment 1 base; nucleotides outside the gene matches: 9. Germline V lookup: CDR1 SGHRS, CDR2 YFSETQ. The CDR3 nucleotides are TGCGCCAGCAGCTTCGGTGGGAGGGCCGGGTCCTACGAGCAGTACTTC. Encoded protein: CASSFGGRAGSYEQYF.

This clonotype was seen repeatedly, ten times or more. The CDR3: CASSFNPSGRARNEQFF. DNA of the CDR3: TGTGCCAGCAGTTTCAACCCTAGCGGGAGGGCCAGGAATGAGCAGTTCTTC. The rearrangement uses TRBV28 and TRBJ2-1; 12 bases line up with TRBD2. CDR1 and CDR2 (germline): MDHEN, SYDVKM. V trimming: 3 bases; J trimming: 7 bases; junction bases outside the gene matches: 10. The length of the CDR3 is 17 residues.

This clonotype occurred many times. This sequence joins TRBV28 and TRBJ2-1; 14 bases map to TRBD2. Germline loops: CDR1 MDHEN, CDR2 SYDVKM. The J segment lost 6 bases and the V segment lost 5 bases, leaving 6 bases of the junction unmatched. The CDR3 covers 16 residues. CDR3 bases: TGTGCCAGCAGTCCCGGGACTAGCGGGAGCCTCAATGAGCAGTTCTTC. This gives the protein CASSPGTSGSLNEQFF.

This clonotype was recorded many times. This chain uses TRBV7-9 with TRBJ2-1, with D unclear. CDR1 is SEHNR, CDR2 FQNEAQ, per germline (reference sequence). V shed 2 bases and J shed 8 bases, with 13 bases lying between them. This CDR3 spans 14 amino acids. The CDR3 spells CASSLYWVQDEQFF. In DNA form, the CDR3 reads TGTGCCAGCAGCTTATACTGGGTTCAGGATGAGCAGTTCTTC. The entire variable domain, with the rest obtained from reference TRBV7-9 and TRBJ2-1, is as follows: DTGVSQNPRHKITKRGQNVTFRCDPISEHNRLYWYRQTLGQGPEFLTYFQNEAQLEKSRLLSDRFSAERPKGSFSTLEIQRTEQGDSAMYLCASSLYWVQDEQFFGPGTRLTVL.

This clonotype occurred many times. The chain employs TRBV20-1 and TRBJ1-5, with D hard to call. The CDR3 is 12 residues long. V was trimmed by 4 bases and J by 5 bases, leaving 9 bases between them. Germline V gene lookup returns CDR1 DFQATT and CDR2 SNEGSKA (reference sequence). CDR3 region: CSATLEDQPQHF. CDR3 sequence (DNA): TGCAGTGCTACTCTAGAAGATCAGCCCCAGCATTTT.

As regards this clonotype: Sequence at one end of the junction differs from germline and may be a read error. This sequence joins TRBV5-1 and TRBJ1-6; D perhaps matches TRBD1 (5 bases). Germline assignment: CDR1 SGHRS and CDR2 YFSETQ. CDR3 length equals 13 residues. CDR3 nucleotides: TGCGCCGGCAGTAGGGACGTAGAGTTCGCCCTCCACTTT. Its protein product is CAGSRDVEFALHF.

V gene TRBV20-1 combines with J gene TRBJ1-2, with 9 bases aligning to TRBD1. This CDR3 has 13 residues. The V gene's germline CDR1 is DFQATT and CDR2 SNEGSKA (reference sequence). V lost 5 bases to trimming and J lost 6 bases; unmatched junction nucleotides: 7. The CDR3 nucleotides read TGCAGTGCTGGTACAGGGGGCCCGGATGGCTACACCTTC. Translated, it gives CSAGTGGPDGYTF.

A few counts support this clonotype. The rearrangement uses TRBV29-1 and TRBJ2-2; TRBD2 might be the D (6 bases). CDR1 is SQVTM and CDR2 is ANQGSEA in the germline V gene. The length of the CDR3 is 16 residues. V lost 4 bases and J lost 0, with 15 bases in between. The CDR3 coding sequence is TGCAGCGTTGGCGTGGGGGGAGGCGCGAACACCGGGGAGCTGTTTTTT. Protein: CSVGVGGGANTGELFF.

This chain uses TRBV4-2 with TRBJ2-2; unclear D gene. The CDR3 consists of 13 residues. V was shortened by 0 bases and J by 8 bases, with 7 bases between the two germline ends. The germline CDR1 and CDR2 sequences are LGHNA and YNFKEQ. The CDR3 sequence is CASSQDLRGELFF. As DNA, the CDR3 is TGTGCCAGCAGCCAAGATTTGCGGGGGGAGCTGTTTTTT.

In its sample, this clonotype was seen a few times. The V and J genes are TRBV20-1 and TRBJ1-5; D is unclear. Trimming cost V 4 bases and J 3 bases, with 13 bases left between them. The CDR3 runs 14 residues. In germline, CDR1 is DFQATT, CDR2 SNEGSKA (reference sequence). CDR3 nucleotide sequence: TGCAGTGCTAATAGAGGACGGGTCAATCAGCCCCAGCATTTT. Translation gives CSANRGRVNQPQHF.

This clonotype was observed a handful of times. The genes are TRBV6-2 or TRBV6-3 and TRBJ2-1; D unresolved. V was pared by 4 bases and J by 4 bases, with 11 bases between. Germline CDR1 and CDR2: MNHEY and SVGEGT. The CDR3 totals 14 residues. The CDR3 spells CASSFDGPYNEQFF. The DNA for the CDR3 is TGTGCCAGCAGTTTCGACGGCCCGTACAATGAGCAGTTCTTC.

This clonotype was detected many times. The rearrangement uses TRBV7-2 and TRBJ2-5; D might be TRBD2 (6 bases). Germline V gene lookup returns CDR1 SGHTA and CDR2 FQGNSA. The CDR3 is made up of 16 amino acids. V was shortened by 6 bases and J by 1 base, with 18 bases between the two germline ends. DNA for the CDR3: TGTGCCAGCAGACCCCCGGGACTTCGCACCCAAGAGACCCAGTACTTC. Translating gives CASRPPGLRTQETQYF.

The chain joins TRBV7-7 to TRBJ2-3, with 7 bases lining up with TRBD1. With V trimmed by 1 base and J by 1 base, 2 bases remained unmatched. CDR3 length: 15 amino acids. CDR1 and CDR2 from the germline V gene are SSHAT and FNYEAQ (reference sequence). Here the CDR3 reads CASSLGTGRTDTQYF. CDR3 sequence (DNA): TGTGCCAGCAGCTTAGGGACAGGACGCACAGATACGCAGTATTTT.

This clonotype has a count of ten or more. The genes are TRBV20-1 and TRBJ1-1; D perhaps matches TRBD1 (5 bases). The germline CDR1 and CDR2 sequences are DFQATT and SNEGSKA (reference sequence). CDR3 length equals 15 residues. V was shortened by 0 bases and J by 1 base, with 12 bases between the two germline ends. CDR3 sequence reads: CSARDLGGTNTEAFF. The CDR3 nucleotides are TGCAGTGCTAGAGATCTAGGAGGGACGAACACTGAAGCTTTCTTT.

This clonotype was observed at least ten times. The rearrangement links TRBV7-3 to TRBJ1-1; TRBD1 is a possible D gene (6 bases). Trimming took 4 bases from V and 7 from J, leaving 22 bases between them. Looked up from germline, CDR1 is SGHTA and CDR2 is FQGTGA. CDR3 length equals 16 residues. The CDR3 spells CASSSGQGGAVSEAFF. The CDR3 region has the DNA TGTGCCAGCAGCTCGGGACAAGGTGGTGCAGTTAGTGAAGCTTTCTTT.

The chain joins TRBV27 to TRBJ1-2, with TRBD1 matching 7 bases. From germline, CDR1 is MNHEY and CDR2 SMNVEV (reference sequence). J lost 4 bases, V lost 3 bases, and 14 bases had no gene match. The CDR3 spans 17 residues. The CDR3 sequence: CASSLFASDRSIYGYTF. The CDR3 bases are TGTGCCAGCAGTTTGTTCGCTTCGGACAGGTCGATCTATGGCTACACCTTC.

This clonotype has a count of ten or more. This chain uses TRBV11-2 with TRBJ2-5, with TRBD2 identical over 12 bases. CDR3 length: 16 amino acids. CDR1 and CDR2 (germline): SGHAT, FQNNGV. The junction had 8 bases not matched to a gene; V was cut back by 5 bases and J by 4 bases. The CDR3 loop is CASSPRLAGDRETQYF. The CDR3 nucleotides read TGTGCCAGCAGCCCGCGACTAGCGGGAGATCGAGAGACCCAGTACTTC.

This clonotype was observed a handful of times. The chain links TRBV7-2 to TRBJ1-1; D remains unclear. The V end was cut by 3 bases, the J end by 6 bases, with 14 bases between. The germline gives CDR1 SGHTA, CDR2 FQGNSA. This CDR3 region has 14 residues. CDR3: CASSLATHPAEAFF. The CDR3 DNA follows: TGTGCCAGCAGCTTGGCCACCCACCCTGCTGAAGCTTTCTTT.

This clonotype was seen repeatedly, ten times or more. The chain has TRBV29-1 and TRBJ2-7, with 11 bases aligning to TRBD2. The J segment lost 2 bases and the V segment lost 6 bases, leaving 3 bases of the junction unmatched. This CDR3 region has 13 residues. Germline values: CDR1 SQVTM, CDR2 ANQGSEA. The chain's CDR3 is CSVTSGTAYEQYF. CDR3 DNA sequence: TGCAGCGTGACTAGCGGGACTGCCTACGAGCAGTACTTC.